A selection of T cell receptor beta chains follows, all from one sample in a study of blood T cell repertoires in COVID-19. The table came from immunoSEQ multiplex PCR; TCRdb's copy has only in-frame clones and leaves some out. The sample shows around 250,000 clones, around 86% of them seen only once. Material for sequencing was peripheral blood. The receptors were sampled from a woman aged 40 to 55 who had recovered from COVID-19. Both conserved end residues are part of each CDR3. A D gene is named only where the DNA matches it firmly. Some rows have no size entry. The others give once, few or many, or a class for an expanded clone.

CDR3 protein: CSVKLAVLNTGELFF
CDR3 DNA: TGCAGCGTCAAACTAGCGGTCCTTAACACCGGGGAGCTGTTTTTT
CDR3 length: 15
clone size: NA
V gene: TRBV29-1
J gene: TRBJ2-2
D gene: TRBD2

CDR3 protein: CASSDRQGAGNTIYF
CDR3 DNA: TGTGCCAGCAGTGACCGACAGGGGGCTGGAAACACCATATATTTT
CDR3 length: 15
clone size: NA
V gene: TRBV6-1
J gene: TRBJ1-3
D gene: TRBD1

CDR3 protein: CASTREGPNTQYF
CDR3 DNA: TGTGCCAGCACTAGGGAGGGCCCGAATACGCAGTATTTT
CDR3 length: 13
clone size: NA
V gene: TRBV7-9
J gene: TRBJ2-3
D gene: TRBD2

CDR3 protein: CASSADPGLAGWYNEQFF
CDR3 DNA: TGTGCCAGCAGCGCAGATCCCGGATTAGCGGGATGGTACAATGAGCAGTTCTTC
CDR3 length: 18
clone size: NA
V gene: TRBV7-2
J gene: TRBJ2-1
D gene: TRBD2

CDR3 protein: CATLSGQGVYGNQPQHF
CDR3 DNA: TGTGCCACCCTATCGGGACAGGGGGTATATGGCAATCAGCCCCAGCATTTT
CDR3 length: 17
clone size: NA
V gene: TRBV19
J gene: TRBJ1-5
D gene: TRBD1

CDR3 protein: CASSQVLAGVFEQYF
CDR3 DNA: TGCGCCAGCAGCCAAGTCCTAGCGGGAGTCTTCGAGCAGTACTTC
CDR3 length: 15
clone size: NA
V gene: TRBV4-1
J gene: TRBJ2-7
D gene: TRBD2

CDR3 protein: CASSPRTGLGHGYTF
CDR3 DNA: TGTGCCAGCAGCCCGAGGACAGGCTTAGGCCATGGCTACACCTTC
CDR3 length: 15
clone size: NA
V gene: TRBV11-2
J gene: TRBJ1-2
D gene: TRBD1

CDR3 protein: CASRQGGTSGSTGELFF
CDR3 DNA: TGTGCCAGCAGGCAAGGGGGGACTAGCGGGAGCACCGGGGAGCTGTTTTTT
CDR3 length: 17
clone size: once
V gene: TRBV7-9
J gene: TRBJ2-2
D gene: TRBD2

CDR3 protein: CASSLIQGEETQYF
CDR3 DNA: TGTGCCAGCAGCTTAATACAGGGTGAAGAGACCCAGTACTTC
CDR3 length: 14
clone size: NA
V gene: TRBV11-2
J gene: TRBJ2-5
D gene: NA

CDR3 protein: CASEPGLAGGDTQYF
CDR3 DNA: TGTGCCAGCGAGCCGGGACTAGCGGGAGGGGATACGCAGTATTTT
CDR3 length: 15
clone size: NA
V gene: TRBV6-5
J gene: TRBJ2-3
D gene: TRBD2

CDR3 protein: CAIGSTSGSIRETQYF
CDR3 DNA: TGTGCCATCGGTTCGACTAGCGGGAGCATTAGGGAGACCCAGTACTTC
CDR3 length: 16
clone size: once
V gene: TRBV10-3
J gene: TRBJ2-5
D gene: TRBD2

CDR3 protein: CAWSLAGAYNEQFF
CDR3 DNA: TGTGCCTGGAGCTTAGCGGGAGCATACAATGAGCAGTTCTTC
CDR3 length: 14
clone size: NA
V gene: TRBV30
J gene: TRBJ2-1
D gene: TRBD2

CDR3 protein: CASNPGRAGTDTQYF
CDR3 DNA: TGTGCCAGCAACCCCGGGAGGGCGGGCACAGATACGCAGTATTTT
CDR3 length: 15
clone size: NA
V gene: TRBV19
J gene: TRBJ2-3
D gene: TRBD2

CDR3 protein: CASSPASLAGETQYF
CDR3 DNA: TGTGCCAGCTCACCAGCTAGTCTAGCTGGCGAGACCCAGTACTTC
CDR3 length: 15
clone size: NA
V gene: TRBV18
J gene: TRBJ2-5
D gene: NA

CDR3 protein: CSVVSGSGRVDTQYF
CDR3 DNA: TGCAGCGTTGTATCGGGTAGCGGGAGGGTCGATACGCAGTATTTT
CDR3 length: 15
clone size: NA
V gene: TRBV29-1
J gene: TRBJ2-3
D gene: TRBD2

CDR3 protein: CASSTIAGVGTDTQYF
CDR3 DNA: TGTGCCAGTAGTACTATAGCGGGAGTTGGCACAGATACGCAGTATTTT
CDR3 length: 16
clone size: NA
V gene: TRBV19
J gene: TRBJ2-3
D gene: TRBD2

CDR3 protein: CASRRTSGTTGELFF
CDR3 DNA: TGTGCCAGCAGAAGGACTAGCGGGACCACCGGGGAGCTGTTTTTT
CDR3 length: 15
clone size: once
V gene: TRBV6-4
J gene: TRBJ2-2
D gene: TRBD2

CDR3 protein: CASSIGRGGGRTEAFF
CDR3 DNA: TGTGCCAGTAGTATAGGGAGAGGGGGGGGTCGCACTGAAGCTTTCTTT
CDR3 length: 16
clone size: NA
V gene: TRBV19
J gene: TRBJ1-1
D gene: NA

CDR3 protein: CASTAGGLLTQYF
CDR3 DNA: TGTGCCAGCACCGCGGGGGGGCTCCTGACCCAGTACTTC
CDR3 length: 13
clone size: NA
V gene: TRBV28
J gene: TRBJ2-5
D gene: TRBD2

CDR3 protein: CASSLEGQPYEQYF
CDR3 DNA: TGTGCCAGCAGCTTGGAGGGACAGCCCTACGAGCAGTACTTC
CDR3 length: 14
clone size: once
V gene: TRBV11-2
J gene: TRBJ2-7
D gene: NA

CDR3 protein: CASSLVRDSFSGANVLTF
CDR3 DNA: TGCGCCAGCAGCTTGGTCCGGGACAGCTTCTCTGGGGCCAACGTCCTGACTTTC
CDR3 length: 18
clone size: NA
V gene: TRBV5-1
J gene: TRBJ2-6
D gene: TRBD1

CDR3 protein: CASSQGDPLAGYEQYF
CDR3 DNA: TGCGCCAGCAGCCAAGGGGACCCGCTAGCGGGTTACGAGCAGTACTTC
CDR3 length: 16
clone size: NA
V gene: TRBV4-1
J gene: TRBJ2-7
D gene: TRBD2

CDR3 protein: CASGDHYGYTF
CDR3 DNA: TGTGCCAGCGGAGACCACTATGGCTACACCTTC
CDR3 length: 11
clone size: NA
V gene: TRBV28
J gene: TRBJ1-2
D gene: NA

CDR3 protein: CASSQDLGRGVKQPQHF
CDR3 DNA: TGCGCCAGCAGCCAAGATCTCGGAAGGGGTGTTAAACAGCCCCAGCATTTT
CDR3 length: 17
clone size: NA
V gene: TRBV4-1
J gene: TRBJ1-5
D gene: NA

CDR3 protein: CASSSSVSYEQYF
CDR3 DNA: TGTGCCAGCTCATCTTCAGTCTCCTACGAGCAGTACTTC
CDR3 length: 13
clone size: NA
V gene: TRBV18
J gene: TRBJ2-7
D gene: NA

CDR3 protein: CASSLGPGGDGYTF
CDR3 DNA: TGTGCCAGCTCACTCGGGCCCGGAGGGGATGGCTACACCTTC
CDR3 length: 14
clone size: once
V gene: TRBV18
J gene: TRBJ1-2
D gene: NA

CDR3 protein: CASSLGGGTEAFF
CDR3 DNA: TGCGCCAGCAGCTTGGGGGGAGGTACTGAAGCTTTCTTT
CDR3 length: 13
clone size: once
V gene: TRBV5-1
J gene: TRBJ1-1
D gene: NA

CDR3 protein: CASRGGVNEKLFF
CDR3 DNA: TGCGCCAGCAGAGGAGGGGTTAATGAAAAACTGTTTTTT
CDR3 length: 13
clone size: NA
V gene: TRBV5-1
J gene: TRBJ1-4
D gene: NA

CDR3 protein: CASSLNSIEAFF
CDR3 DNA: TGTGCCAGCAGCTTAAACAGTATAGAAGCTTTCTTT
CDR3 length: 12
clone size: once
V gene: TRBV7-9
J gene: TRBJ1-1
D gene: NA

CDR3 protein: CASSMIWGQGYEQYF
CDR3 DNA: TGTGCCAGTAGTATGATATGGGGACAGGGCTACGAGCAGTACTTC
CDR3 length: 15
clone size: once
V gene: TRBV19
J gene: TRBJ2-7
D gene: TRBD1